This note documents a single TCR beta chain sequence. TCRdb recomputed calls from the RT-PCR reads with MiXCR, one row per CDR3 protein. The sample lists roughly 960,000 distinct CDR3 sequences, roughly 18% occurring once. These data originate in a study of patients and donors after allogeneic stem cell transplantation. The specimen was blood, either unsorted or a sorted T cell fraction (not recorded which). The receptor was derived from a human donor who was either an allogeneic HSCT recipient or a stem cell or donor lymphocyte infusion donor (not recorded which). It is not recorded whose cells these are; they may come from a transplant donor.

The CDR3 loop reads CASSFGGSSEKLFF. CDR3 in DNA: TGCGCCAGCAGCTTTGGGGGCAGCAGTGAAAAACTGTTTTTT. The chain employs TRBV5-1 and TRBJ1-4; a weak D match, TRBD1 (6 bases). Germline values: CDR1 SGHRS, CDR2 YFSETQ. The length of the CDR3 is 14 residues. V was pared by 2 bases and J by 7 bases, with 12 bases between. The entire variable domain, with the rest obtained from reference TRBV5-1 and TRBJ1-4, is as follows: KAGVTQTPRYLIKTRGQQVTLSCSPISGHRSVSWYQQTPGQGLQFLFEYFSETQRNKGNFPGRFSGRQFSNSRSEMNVSTLELGDSALYLCASSFGGSSEKLFFGSGTQLSVL.